This T cell receptor (beta chain) derives from a study of technical replicates of blood from a handful of donors. Some clones are missing from TCRdb's copy, which holds only in-frame ones; the method was immunoSEQ multiplex PCR. The repertoire holds around 67,000 clones, with about 95% as singletons. The V end lost 7 bases, the J end lost 0 bases, and 21 bases lay between the germline ends. CDR1 is LNHDA, CDR2 SQIVND, per germline (reference sequence). The CDR3 is 17 residues long. The rearrangement joins TRBV19 to TRBJ1-1, with D maybe TRBD1 (6 bases). Material for sequencing was T cells isolated from PBMCs. The source of this sequence is a human donor in good health. The CDR3 nucleotides read TGTGCCAGTACCCCAAATCGGGGACATCTTGTGAACACTGAAGCTTTCTTT. Its translation: CASTPNRGHLVNTEAFF.